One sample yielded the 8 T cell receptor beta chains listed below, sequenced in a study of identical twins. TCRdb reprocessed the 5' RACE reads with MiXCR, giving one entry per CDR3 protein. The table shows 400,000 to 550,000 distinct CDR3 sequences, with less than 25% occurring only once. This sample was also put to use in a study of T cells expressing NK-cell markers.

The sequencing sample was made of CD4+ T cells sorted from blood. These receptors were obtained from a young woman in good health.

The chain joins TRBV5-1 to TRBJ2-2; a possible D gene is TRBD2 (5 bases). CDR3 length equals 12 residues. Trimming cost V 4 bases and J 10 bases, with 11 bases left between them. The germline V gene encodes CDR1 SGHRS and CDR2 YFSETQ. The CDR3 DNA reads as TGCGCCAGCAGCCGGGATCTTGAGGAGCTGTTTTTT. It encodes CASSRDLEELFF. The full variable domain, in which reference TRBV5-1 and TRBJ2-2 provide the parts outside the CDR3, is KAGVTQTPRYLIKTRGQQVTLSCSPISGHRSVSWYQQTPGQGLQFLFEYFSETQRNKGNFPGRFSGRQFSNSRSEMNVSTLELGDSALYLCASSRDLEELFFGEGSRLTVL.

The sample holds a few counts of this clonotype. This CDR3 reads CASSRAMVNTEAFF. The CDR3 DNA follows: TGCGCCAGCAGCAGGGCAATGGTGAACACTGAAGCTTTCTTT. The chain recombines TRBV5-1 with TRBJ1-1, with unresolved D. Germline CDR1 reads SGHRS; CDR2 reads YFSETQ. The V end was cut by 4 bases, the J end by 0 bases, with 10 bases between. The CDR3 is 14 amino acids. Based on the CDR3 plus reference TRBV5-1 and TRBJ1-1, the full variable domain is KAGVTQTPRYLIKTRGQQVTLSCSPISGHRSVSWYQQTPGQGLQFLFEYFSETQRNKGNFPGRFSGRQFSNSRSEMNVSTLELGDSALYLCASSRAMVNTEAFFGQGTRLTVV.

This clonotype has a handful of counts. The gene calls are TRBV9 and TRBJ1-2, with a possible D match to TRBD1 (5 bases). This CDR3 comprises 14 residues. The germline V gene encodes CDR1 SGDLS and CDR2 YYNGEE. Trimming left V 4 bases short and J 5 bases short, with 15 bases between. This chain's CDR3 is CASSLSGLGYGYTF. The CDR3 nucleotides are TGTGCCAGCAGCCTCTCAGGGCTGGGGTATGGCTACACCTTC. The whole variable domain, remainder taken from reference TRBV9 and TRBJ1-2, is DSGVTQTPKHLITATGQRVTLRCSPRSGDLSVYWYQQSLDQGLQFLIQYYNGEERAKGNILERFSAQQFPDLHSELNLSSLELGDSALYFCASSLSGLGYGYTFGSGTRLTVV.

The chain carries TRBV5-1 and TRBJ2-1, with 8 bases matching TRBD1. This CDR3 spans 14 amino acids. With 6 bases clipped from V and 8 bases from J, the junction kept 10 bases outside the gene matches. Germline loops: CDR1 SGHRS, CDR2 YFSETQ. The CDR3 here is CASTKDRGGDEQFF. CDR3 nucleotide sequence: TGCGCCAGCACCAAAGACAGGGGCGGCGATGAGCAGTTCTTC.

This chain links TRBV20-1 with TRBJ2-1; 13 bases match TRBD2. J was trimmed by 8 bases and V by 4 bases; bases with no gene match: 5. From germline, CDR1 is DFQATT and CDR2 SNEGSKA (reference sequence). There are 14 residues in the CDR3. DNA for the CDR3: TGCAGTGCTAAGGGGACTAGCGGGATGGATGAGCAGTTCTTC. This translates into CSAKGTSGMDEQFF.

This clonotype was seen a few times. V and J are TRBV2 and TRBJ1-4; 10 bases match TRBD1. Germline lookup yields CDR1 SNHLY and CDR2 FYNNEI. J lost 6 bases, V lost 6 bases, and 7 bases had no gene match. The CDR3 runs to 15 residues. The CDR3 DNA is TGTGCCAGCAGCAGACAGGGGGCATTTGATGAAAAACTGTTTTTT. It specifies CASSRQGAFDEKLFF. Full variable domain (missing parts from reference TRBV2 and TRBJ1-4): EPEVTQTPSHQVTQMGQEVILRCVPISNHLYFYWYRQILGQKVEFLVSFYNNEISEKSEIFDDQFSVERPDGSNFTLKIRSTKLEDSAMYFCASSRQGAFDEKLFFGSGTQLSVL.

The CDR3 bases are TGCAGTGCTAGAGGGGGTCTGGACGGGGAGCTGTTTTTT. Translated, it gives CSARGGLDGELFF. This chain uses TRBV20-1 with TRBJ2-2; no definite D call. Germline assignment: CDR1 DFQATT and CDR2 SNEGSKA (reference sequence). Between the trimmed V and J ends, which lost 1 base and 7 bases, there was a span of 10 bases. The CDR3 totals 13 residues.

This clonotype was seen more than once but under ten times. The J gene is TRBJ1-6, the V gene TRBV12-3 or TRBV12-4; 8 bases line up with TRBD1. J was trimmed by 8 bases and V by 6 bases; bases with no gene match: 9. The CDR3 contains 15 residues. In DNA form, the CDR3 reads TGTGCCAGCAGGTCCGGACAGGGCAGTCATTCACCCCTCCACTTT. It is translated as CASRSGQGSHSPLHF.